The rows below give T cell receptor beta chains drawn from one sample of a study of blood T cell repertoires in COVID-19. Sequencing used immunoSEQ multiplex PCR; TCRdb keeps in-frame clones, though not all of them. Of 250,000 to 300,000 clones listed, approximately 90% are singletons. Source material: peripheral blood. These receptors were collected from a man younger than 35 with active or convalescent COVID-19. CDR3s leave out the opening cysteine and the closing phenylalanine or tryptophan.

TRBV19 ASRQTNGNTEAF
TRBV12-2 ASRCDRDRGEQY
TRBV24-1 ATSESEDTQY
TRBV2 ASIRATGRLDSGNTIY
TRBV6-2/TRBV6-3 ASSYFGDRVSGANVLT
TRBV7-9 ASSLGGVNRRAKNIQY
TRBV20-1 SASPGGQETQY
TRBV28 ASSLSQGAGEYEQY
TRBV7-2 ASSLVQGATGELF
TRBV14 ASSPGETEQF
TRBV2 ASSDPGGAVNEQF
TRBV11-2 ASSLVFSYEQY
TRBV19 ASGGVPLSPLH
TRBV3-1/TRBV3-2 ASSLNSWANTEAF
TRBV4-1 ASSQERTGNTEAF
TRBV9 ASSVGAGGVYEQF
TRBV4-2 ASSPTGGDINEQF
TRBV6-2/TRBV6-3 ASSFRIDYGYT
TRBV14 ASSQTGAGYT
TRBV30 AWSQGLAGSYNEQF
TRBV27 ASSLSRTVSTDTQY
TRBV7-9 ASSLSAQGGWTHETQY
TRBV28 ASSLGTGRVPLH
TRBV7-9 ASSLSGGNQPQH
TRBV10-2 ASTTAGRSQY
TRBV7-9 ASSRVIGTGEYEQY
TRBV5-1 ASRTGTSPFHEQY
TRBV29-1 SANRGLGNEQF
TRBV4-2 ASSQDQFQGEQY
TRBV19 ASRKGGQETQY
TRBV28 ASSLRAGGKSPLH
TRBV12-3/TRBV12-4 ASNRADTQY
TRBV3-1/TRBV3-2 ASSQRGISWLYTDTQY
TRBV5-5 ASTRSGSNYNEQF
TRBV11-2 ASSSVGGGTEAF
TRBV5-4 ASSPGLLQDEQY
TRBV6-1 ASSVQAAGPWNEQF
TRBV5-6 ASSLILSANEQF
TRBV4-2 ASSPAGVDTEAF
TRBV7-2 ASSQVAGFDEQF
TRBV7-2 ASSPSGVWTYEQY
TRBV3-1/TRBV3-2 ASSQAGTGGRYEQY
TRBV5-1 ASSLAGYQETQY
TRBV15 ATSGDRGVYGYT
TRBV6-5 ASSSRLAGEVEQF